The present TCR beta chain was sequenced within a study of identical twins. TCRdb fed the 5' RACE reads into MiXCR, producing one record per CDR3 protein. In the table there are roughly 720,000 distinct CDR3 sequences, approximately 18% of which are singletons. The germline CDR1 and CDR2 sequences are SEHNR and FQNEAQ (reference sequence). The CDR3 is 14 amino acids. V dropped 4 bases and J dropped 5 bases, with 12 bases sitting between them. The data were also submitted as part of a second study, on T cells expressing NK-cell markers. From that study: Also leading the CD3+CD56-NKG2C+ fraction in several donors were these clonotypes.

The sample comprised PBMCs. This TCR derives from a woman between 18 and 29 years old in good health. This chain connects TRBV7-9 to TRBJ2-1; possible D gene TRBD2, 5 bases. CDR3 residues: CASSYGLGNNEQFF. The DNA of the CDR3 is TGTGCCAGCAGCTATGGACTGGGAAACAATGAGCAGTTCTTC.